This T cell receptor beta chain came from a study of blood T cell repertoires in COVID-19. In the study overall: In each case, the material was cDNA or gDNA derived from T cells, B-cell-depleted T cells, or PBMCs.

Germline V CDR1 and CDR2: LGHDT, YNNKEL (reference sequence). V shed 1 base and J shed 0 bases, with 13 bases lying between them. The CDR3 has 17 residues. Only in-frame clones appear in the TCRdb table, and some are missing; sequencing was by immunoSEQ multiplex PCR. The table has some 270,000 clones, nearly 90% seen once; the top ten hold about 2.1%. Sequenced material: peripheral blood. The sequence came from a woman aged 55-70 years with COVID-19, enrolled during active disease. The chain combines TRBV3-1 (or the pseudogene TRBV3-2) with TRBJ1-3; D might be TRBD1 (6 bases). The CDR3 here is CASSQAKTGHSGNTIYF. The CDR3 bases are TGTGCCAGCAGCCAAGCCAAGACAGGACACTCTGGAAACACCATATATTTT.